This passage covers 18 T cell receptor beta chains from one sample sequenced in a study of control samples from healthy donors and cancer patients. TCRdb's copy holds only in-frame clones and misses some; the assay was immunoSEQ multiplex PCR. The sample holds 98,000 or so clones; around 80% are singletons and the top ten take about 2%. Sequencing was carried out using blood. These receptors were collected from a man aged 60 to 69 in good health.

The rearrangement joins TRBV6-5 to TRBJ2-7; TRBD2 aligns across 7 bases. Germline CDR1 and CDR2: MNHEY and SVGAGI. The J segment lost 6 bases and the V segment lost 6 bases, leaving 14 bases of the junction unmatched. The CDR3 is made up of 15 amino acids. The CDR3: CASSQSRAGASEQYF. For the CDR3, the DNA is TGTGCCAGCAGCCAGTCACGGGCGGGAGCGAGCGAGCAGTACTTC.

The chain carries TRBV5-5 and TRBJ2-7; 8 bases fit TRBD1. Germline CDR1 reads SGHKS; CDR2 reads YYEKEE (reference sequence). The CDR3 is 19 amino acids. J gave up 3 bases and V 0 bases, and 17 bases lay outside the gene matches. The CDR3 bases are TGTGCCAGCAGCTTGGCACCGGGACAGGCGGGAAGGGGGGACTACGAGCAGTACTTC. It yields the protein CASSLAPGQAGRGDYEQYF.

This clone was seen once. This chain connects TRBV7-9 to TRBJ2-1; no clear D gene. Germline CDR1 and CDR2: SEHNR and FQNEAQ (reference sequence). Trimming stripped 5 bases from V and 5 bases from J, with 4 bases between. CDR3 size: 11 residues. The CDR3 sequence is CASSRDNEQFF. The CDR3 DNA is TGTGCCAGCAGCCGAGACAATGAGCAGTTCTTC.

This chain joins TRBV5-5 and TRBJ2-7; D possibly corresponds to TRBD2 (6 bases). Looked up from germline, CDR1 is SGHKS and CDR2 is YYEKEE (reference sequence). This CDR3 is 14 amino acids long. This CDR3 reads CATGIVGRSGEQYF. The CDR3 DNA sequence: TGTGCTACCGGGATTGTAGGGAGGAGTGGCGAGCAGTACTTC.

V and J are TRBV5-8 and TRBJ2-7; 7 bases are shared with TRBD1. The CDR3 covers 15 residues. The ends lost 4 bases at V and 0 bases at J; junction bases unmatched: 7. Per the germline V gene, CDR1 is SGHTS and CDR2 is YDEGEE. Here the CDR3 DNA reads TGTGCCAGCAGCCTCCGGGACAGAAGCTCCTACGAGCAGTACTTC. Translating it yields CASSLRDRSSYEQYF.

The rearrangement uses TRBV30 and TRBJ2-3; the D is unclear. The germline gives CDR1 GTSNPN, CDR2 SVGIG (reference sequence). The CDR3 covers 11 residues. V was clipped by 4 bases and J by 6 bases, with 8 bases between them. The chain's CDR3 is CAWNIRDTQYF. DNA of the CDR3: TGTGCCTGGAATATTCGGGATACGCAGTATTTT.

This clone is a singleton in its sample. The chain employs TRBV9 and TRBJ1-2, with D unresolved. V was shortened by 3 bases and J by 8 bases, with 14 bases between the two germline ends. This CDR3 contains 13 residues. CDR1 is SGDLS and CDR2 is YYNGEE in the germline V gene. The CDR3 region has the DNA TGTGCCAGCAGCGGGCTGCAAAGGGTGGGCTACACCTTC. Protein: CASSGLQRVGYTF.

The chain couples TRBV9 to TRBJ1-1; a possible D gene is TRBD1 (5 bases). Germline CDR1 SGDLS, CDR2 YYNGEE. V was trimmed by 0 bases and J by 0 bases, leaving 21 bases between them. This CDR3 comprises 19 residues. CDR3 sequence: CASSVEGVVAVGMNTEAFF. The CDR3, as DNA: TGTGCCAGCAGCGTAGAAGGGGTCGTGGCAGTGGGCATGAACACTGAAGCTTTCTTT.

This chain uses TRBV19 with TRBJ1-5; tentatively, D is TRBD1 (6 bases). V was shortened by 3 bases and J by 5 bases, with 11 bases between the two germline ends. Per the germline V gene, CDR1 is LNHDA and CDR2 is SQIVND (reference sequence). The CDR3 is 14 amino acids. The CDR3 is CASSIRGRDQPQHF. CDR3 nucleotides: TGTGCCAGTAGTATCAGGGGAAGGGATCAGCCCCAGCATTTT.

The rearrangement links TRBV9 to TRBJ1-1; D is undetermined. V lost 0 bases to trimming and J lost 4 bases, with 10 bases between them. Germline V lookup: CDR1 SGDLS, CDR2 YYNGEE. The CDR3 has 14 residues. CDR3 sequence (DNA): TGTGCCAGCAGCGTAGAGTCAGATGGCACTGAAGCTTTCTTT. Translating it yields CASSVESDGTEAFF.

This clone occurred once. The V call is TRBV12-3 or TRBV12-4, the J call TRBJ1-2; possible D gene TRBD1, 6 bases. The CDR3 is 13 amino acids. V lost 1 base, J lost 7 bases, and 10 bases lay in between. This CDR3 reads CASSLDGGGGYTF. Written as DNA, the CDR3 is TGTGCCAGCAGTTTAGACGGGGGCGGTGGCTACACCTTC.

The chain links TRBV18 to TRBJ1-2, with D perhaps matching TRBD1 (6 bases). CDR3 length: 16 residues. The ends were cut back, 1 base at V and 4 bases at J, with 16 bases in the middle. Germline V gene sequence: CDR1 KGHSH, CDR2 LQKENI. CDR3: CASSPRSQDSTYGYTF. The CDR3 DNA follows: TGTGCCAGCTCACCACGATCGCAGGACAGTACCTATGGCTACACCTTC.

The table lists this clone with a count of one. The J gene is TRBJ1-1, the V gene TRBV19; D uncertain. Germline CDR1 and CDR2: LNHDA and SQIVND (reference sequence). V was clipped by 6 bases and J by 1 base, with 12 bases between them. The CDR3 runs 14 residues. CDR3 nucleotides: TGTGCCAGTAGACCTTGGACCGAGAACACTGAAGCTTTCTTT. It translates to CASRPWTENTEAFF.

The gene calls are TRBV10-2 and TRBJ2-5, with TRBD2 matching 8 bases. The CDR3 runs 14 residues. The V gene end was trimmed by 4 bases and the J gene end by 2 bases; junction bases not matched to a gene: 3. CDR1 and CDR2 from the germline V gene are WSHSY and SAAADI. CDR3 DNA sequence: TGCGCCAGCAGTGTACTAGCGGTACAAGAGACCCAGTACTTC. Translating gives CASSVLAVQETQYF.

The chain has TRBV29-1 and TRBJ2-5; unclear D gene. The CDR3 extends over 13 amino acids. V lost 7 bases, J lost 4 bases, and 16 bases lay in between. Germline values: CDR1 SQVTM, CDR2 ANQGSEA. CDR3 amino acids: CSAEGSEVETQYF. For the CDR3, the DNA is TGCAGCGCCGAAGGGTCGGAAGTAGAGACCCAGTACTTC.

V usage is TRBV5-1 and J usage is TRBJ2-3, with D possibly matching TRBD2 (6 bases). Germline lookup yields CDR1 SGHRS and CDR2 YFSETQ. The ends were cut back, 4 bases at V and 2 bases at J, with 11 bases in the middle. CDR3 length: 14 residues. For the CDR3, the DNA is TGCGCCAGCAGCCGGGACTCACCCACAGATACGCAGTATTTT. It specifies CASSRDSPTDTQYF.

The CDR3 DNA follows: TGTGCCAGCAGGGACCCAGGGGGCGATGAAAAACTGTTTTTT. This sequence encodes CASRDPGGDEKLFF. The chain uses TRBV6-6 and TRBJ1-4; TRBD1 agrees at 8 bases. Per the germline V gene, CDR1 is MNHNY and CDR2 is SVGAGI (reference sequence). This CDR3 has 14 residues. Unmatched junction bases numbered 6, after V lost 6 bases and J lost 6 bases.

The chain is built from TRBV24-1 and TRBJ1-2; D might be TRBD1 (5 bases). CDR1 KGHDR and CDR2 SFDVKD come from the germline V gene. Trimming pared 2 bases from V and 2 bases from J, leaving 11 bases between. This CDR3 spans 15 amino acids. CDR3 protein: CATSDSRGANYGYTF. In nucleotides, the CDR3 is TGTGCCACCAGTGATTCGCGGGGCGCAAACTATGGCTACACCTTC.